This T cell receptor (beta chain) was recorded in a study of T cells in Graves' hyperthyroidism and ophthalmopathy. Germline loops: CDR1 GTSNPN, CDR2 SVGIG (reference sequence). The CDR3 is 11 residues long. Trimming removed 5 bases from V and 4 bases from J, with 8 bases in between. TCR beta CDR3 region amplification was performed from RNA transcripts. Carried out on the TCR CDR3, a first-round RT-PCR used the HTBI primer set. One entry per CDR3 protein results from TCRdb running MiXCR on the multiplex PCR reads. Seen here are about 720,000 distinct CDR3 sequences, around 17% observed once, and the top ten hold approximately 8.4%. Patients showing uncontrolled infection, other autoimmune disease, pregnancy or lactation were ineligible. Diagnoses used clinical symptoms, serum thyroxine and TRAb, thyroid ultrasound and orbital computed tomography. Concerning this clonotype itself: Its antigen is undetermined.

The study's findings and limits: In validation, the model predicted ophthalmopathy. These predictions came a median approximately 6.5 months before onset. Blood held most thyroid clonotypes expanded above 0.001 frequency.

The sample was blood. The TCR sequence derives from a man between 18 and 35 years old with Graves' hyperthyroidism. The chain carries TRBV30 and TRBJ1-2; D not certain. The CDR3 nucleotides are TGTGCCTGGGGTGAGGGCTATGGCTACACCTTC. Its protein is CAWGEGYGYTF.